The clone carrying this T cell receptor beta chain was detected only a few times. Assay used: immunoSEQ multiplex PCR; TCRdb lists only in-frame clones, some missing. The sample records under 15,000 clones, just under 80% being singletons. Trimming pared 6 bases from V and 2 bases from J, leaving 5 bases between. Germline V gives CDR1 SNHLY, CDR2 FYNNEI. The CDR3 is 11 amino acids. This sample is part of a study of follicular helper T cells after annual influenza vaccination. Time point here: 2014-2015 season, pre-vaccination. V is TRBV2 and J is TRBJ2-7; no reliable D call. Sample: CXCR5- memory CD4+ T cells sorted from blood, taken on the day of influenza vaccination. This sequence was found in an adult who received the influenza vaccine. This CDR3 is CASRSTYEQYF. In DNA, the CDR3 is TGTGCCAGCAGGTCAACCTACGAGCAGTACTTC. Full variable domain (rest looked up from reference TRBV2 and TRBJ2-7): EPEVTQTPSHQVTQMGQEVILRCVPISNHLYFYWYRQILGQKVEFLVSFYNNEISEKSEIFDDQFSVERPDGSNFTLKIRSTKLEDSAMYFCASRSTYEQYFGPGTRLTVT.